Reported below is one T cell receptor beta chain. Its antigen is currently unknown. Germline CDR1 MNHNY, CDR2 SVGAGI (reference sequence). Trimming pared 6 bases from V and 8 bases from J, leaving 17 bases between. The length of the CDR3 is 14 residues. Produced via immunoSEQ multiplex PCR; TCRdb's table is partial and in-frame only. The sample lists about 120,000 clones, roughly nine tenths occurring once. This entry comes from a study of T cell responses to AZD1222 COVID-19 vaccine. Whole-study findings and limits: There were mostly white British donors and more females than males, and clonal diversity was possibly underestimated. Variant regions that are unmutated are reportedly the target of nearly half of spike-specific TCRs. Repertoires were sampled only after the peak T cell response.

This sequence joins TRBV6-6 and TRBJ1-3; a weak D match, TRBD1 (6 bases). The specimen was peripheral blood, collected on day 0 of AZD1222 vaccination. This receptor was obtained from an adult in good health. The CDR3 reads CASSSRGGPDTIYF. CDR3 nucleotides: TGTGCCAGCAGCTCCCGGGGGGGCCCGGACACCATATATTTT.